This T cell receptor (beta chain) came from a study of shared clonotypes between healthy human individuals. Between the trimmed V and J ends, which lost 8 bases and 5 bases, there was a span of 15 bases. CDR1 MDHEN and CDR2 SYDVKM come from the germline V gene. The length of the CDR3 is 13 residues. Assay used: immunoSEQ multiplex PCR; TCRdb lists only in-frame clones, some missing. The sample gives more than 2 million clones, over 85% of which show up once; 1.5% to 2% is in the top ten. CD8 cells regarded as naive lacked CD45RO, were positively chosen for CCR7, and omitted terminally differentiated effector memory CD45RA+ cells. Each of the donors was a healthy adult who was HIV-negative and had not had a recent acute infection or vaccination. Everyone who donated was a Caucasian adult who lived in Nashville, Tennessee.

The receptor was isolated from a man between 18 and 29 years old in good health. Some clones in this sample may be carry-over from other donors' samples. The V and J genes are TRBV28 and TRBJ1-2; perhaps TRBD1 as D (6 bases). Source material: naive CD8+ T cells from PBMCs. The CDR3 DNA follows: TGTGCCAGCGGACCGGACAGAGTTTATGGCTACACCTTC. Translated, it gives CASGPDRVYGYTF.